What follows are 24 T cell receptor beta chains derived from one specimen sequenced in a study of T cells in Graves' hyperthyroidism and ophthalmopathy. The TCR beta CDR3 regions underwent amplification using RNA transcripts as the source. The TCR CDR3 first-round RT-PCR relied on the HTBI primer set. TCRdb reprocessed the multiplex PCR reads via MiXCR and lists one record per CDR3 protein. The repertoire holds around 300,000 distinct CDR3 sequences, approximately 15% seen once, with 7.9% in the top ten. The specimen sequenced was blood. The receptors were sampled from a woman between 40 and 50 years old with Graves' hyperthyroidism.

This clonotype has at least ten counts. The chain couples TRBV28 to TRBJ1-5; D not certain. V was trimmed by 3 bases and J by 1 base, leaving 7 bases between them. CDR1 is MDHEN and CDR2 is SYDVKM in the germline V gene. The CDR3 loop spans 14 amino acids. The CDR3 protein is CASSFMTSNQPQHF. DNA for the CDR3: TGTGCCAGCAGTTTTATGACAAGCAATCAGCCCCAGCATTTT.

In its sample, this clonotype was seen many times. V gene TRBV5-1 combines with J gene TRBJ2-1; 13 bases agree with TRBD2. Germline CDR1 is SGHRS and CDR2 is YFSETQ. The CDR3 is 17 residues long. With V trimmed by 0 bases and J by 4 bases, 4 bases remained unmatched. CDR3 in DNA: TGCGCCAGCAGCTTGGGGACTAGCGGGAGTCGATACAATGAGCAGTTCTTC. Protein: CASSLGTSGSRYNEQFF.

The sample holds many counts of this clonotype. V and J are TRBV7-8 and TRBJ2-3, with 7 bases matching TRBD1. The CDR3 covers 14 residues. Germline CDR1 is SGHVS and CDR2 is FQNEAQ. The junction had 6 bases not matched to a gene; V was cut back by 5 bases and J by 4 bases. CDR3 in amino acids: CASSQQGRSDTQYF. The CDR3 nucleotides are TGTGCCAGCAGCCAACAGGGGAGATCAGATACGCAGTATTTT.

This clonotype was seen repeatedly, ten times or more. V usage is TRBV30 and J usage is TRBJ2-2; 7 bases are a match to TRBD2. The CDR3 spans 13 residues. Trimming at V came to 3 bases and at J to 6 bases, leaving 4 bases not matched to a gene. Germline assignment: CDR1 GTSNPN and CDR2 SVGIG (reference sequence). The CDR3 DNA sequence: TGTGCCTGGAGAAGCGGGGCCGCCGGGGAGCTGTTTTTT. Translating it yields CAWRSGAAGELFF.

This clonotype was seen repeatedly, ten times or more. The chain links TRBV27 to TRBJ1-2; no clear D gene. CDR1 MNHEY and CDR2 SMNVEV come from the germline V gene (reference sequence). Trimming took off 2 bases at V and 3 bases at J, with 10 bases between the two ends. There are 14 residues in the CDR3. The CDR3 is CASSLVGQDYGYTF. The CDR3 nucleotides are TGTGCCAGCAGTTTAGTGGGTCAGGACTATGGCTACACCTTC.

This clonotype appeared a few times. This rearrangement joins TRBV5-1 to TRBJ2-2, with TRBD2 identical over 12 bases. CDR1 and CDR2 from the germline V gene are SGHRS and YFSETQ. CDR3 length equals 18 residues. J gave up 2 bases and V 5 bases, and 10 bases lay outside the gene matches. CDR3 DNA: TGCGCCAGCAGGGGGAGTACTAGCGGGAGGAAAAACACCGGGGAGCTGTTTTTT. Protein: CASRGSTSGRKNTGELFF.

This clonotype was observed at least ten times. The chain has TRBV7-2 and TRBJ2-5; D unclear. In germline, CDR1 is SGHTA, CDR2 FQGNSA. The V end lost 5 bases, the J end lost 5 bases, and 12 bases lay between the germline ends. The CDR3 spans 13 residues. The CDR3 sequence: CASSVPVLETQYF. Written as DNA, the CDR3 is TGTGCCAGCAGCGTGCCTGTGTTGGAGACCCAGTACTTC.

This clonotype came up a few times. The rearrangement joins TRBV29-1 to TRBJ1-2; D possibly corresponds to TRBD1 (5 bases). The germline V gene has CDR1 SQVTM and CDR2 ANQGSEA. The CDR3 covers 13 residues. Trimming took off 7 bases at V and 3 bases at J, with 15 bases between the two ends. The CDR3 bases are TGCAGCGCAGAGGACATTTTTGACTATGGCTACACCTTC. This sequence encodes CSAEDIFDYGYTF.

The chain combines TRBV6-1 with TRBJ2-2, with 10 bases that match TRBD2. The CDR3 loop spans 16 amino acids. V dropped 6 bases and J dropped 2; count of bases not matched to a gene: 6. The germline CDR1 and CDR2 sequences are MNHNS and SASEGT. CDR3: CASSPGLAVNTGELFF. CDR3 in DNA: TGTGCCAGCAGCCCCGGACTAGCGGTCAACACCGGGGAGCTGTTTTTT.

This clonotype was seen ten or more times. This chain links TRBV2 with TRBJ1-6; 9 bases line up with TRBD1. V was clipped by 8 bases and J by 8 bases; unmatched bases: 4. The CDR3 has 13 residues. The germline gives CDR1 SNHLY, CDR2 FYNNEI. The CDR3 here is CASGRDRDSPLHF. CDR3 nucleotides: TGTGCCAGCGGGAGGGACAGGGATTCACCCCTCCACTTT.

This clonotype was observed a few times. The J gene is TRBJ2-3, the V gene TRBV20-1; 8 bases match TRBD1. The germline gives CDR1 DFQATT, CDR2 SNEGSKA (reference sequence). V lost 7 bases to trimming and J lost 4 bases; unmatched junction nucleotides: 7. The CDR3 covers 13 residues. This CDR3 is CSVVLTGADTQYF. Written as DNA, the CDR3 is TGCAGTGTGGTCTTGACAGGGGCAGATACGCAGTATTTT.

This clonotype was picked up many times. The genes are TRBV5-1 and TRBJ2-3; TRBD1 agrees at 9 bases. V was pared by 3 bases and J by 5 bases, with 4 bases of the junction left unmatched. Germline CDR1 reads SGHRS; CDR2 reads YFSETQ. CDR3 length: 14 residues. The CDR3 loop reads CASSSPGQGDTQYF. Written as DNA, the CDR3 is TGCGCCAGCAGCTCTCCGGGACAGGGAGATACGCAGTATTTT.

In its sample, this clonotype was seen many times. V and J are TRBV7-2 and TRBJ2-3; no clear D gene. Trimming shortened V by 3 bases and J by 0 bases, and 7 bases separated the two germline ends. CDR1 is SGHTA and CDR2 is FQGNSA in the germline V gene. This CDR3 is 14 amino acids long. In nucleotides, the CDR3 is TGTGCCAGCAGCTTTCAGCGTAGCACAGATACGCAGTATTTT. Protein: CASSFQRSTDTQYF.

This clonotype was detected many times. The CDR3 here is CASRPGGAGYEQYF. In DNA, the CDR3 is TGTGCCAGCAGGCCAGGGGGCGCAGGGTACGAGCAGTACTTC. V is TRBV28 and J is TRBJ2-7; 8 bases are shared with TRBD1. The junction had 8 bases not matched to a gene; V was cut back by 6 bases and J by 4 bases. This CDR3 is built from 14 residues. Germline CDR1 MDHEN, CDR2 SYDVKM.

This clonotype was detected a few times. CDR3 sequence reads: CASSPVWGAESPLHF. The CDR3 DNA reads TGTGCCAGCTCACCGGTTTGGGGGGCTGAGTCACCCCTCCACTTT. The chain couples TRBV18 to TRBJ1-6; a weak D match, TRBD1 (6 bases). V lost 3 bases to trimming and J lost 10 bases, with 16 bases between them. The length of the CDR3 is 15 residues. CDR1 and CDR2 (germline): KGHSH, LQKENI.

This clonotype was seen more than once but under ten times. This chain joins TRBV20-1 and TRBJ2-5; D might be TRBD2 (6 bases). The CDR3 contains 19 residues. V gave up 2 bases and J gave up 4 bases, with 29 bases separating them. In germline, CDR1 is DFQATT, CDR2 SNEGSKA (reference sequence). Here the CDR3 DNA reads TGCAGTGCTAGAAGCTGGATTGGGGGGACCGAGGGTTCAAGAGAGACCCAGTACTTC. This translates into CSARSWIGGTEGSRETQYF.

The chain joins TRBV20-1 to TRBJ2-1; 9 bases agree with TRBD2. Germline CDR1 reads DFQATT; CDR2 reads SNEGSKA (reference sequence). V shed 4 bases, J shed 4 bases, and the junction held 2 bases outside the gene matches. This CDR3 contains 13 residues. The CDR3 DNA is TGCAGTGCTACTAGCGGGACTTACAATGAGCAGTTCTTC. It codes for CSATSGTYNEQFF.

At least ten counts were recorded for this clonotype. V usage is TRBV20-1 and J usage is TRBJ2-1; 9 bases align to TRBD2. With V trimmed by 7 bases and J by 4 bases, 11 bases remained unmatched. CDR3 size: 15 residues. Germline V gene data show CDR1 as DFQATT and CDR2 as SNEGSKA (reference sequence). This CDR3 reads CSGPLTSGTYNEQFF. The DNA of the CDR3 is TGCAGTGGCCCCTTGACTAGCGGAACTTACAATGAGCAGTTCTTC.

There are many counts of this clonotype. This sequence joins TRBV20-1 and TRBJ1-1, with TRBD1 matching 7 bases. CDR3 size: 11 residues. Germline V lookup: CDR1 DFQATT, CDR2 SNEGSKA (reference sequence). V gave up 6 bases and J gave up 8 bases; unmatched junction bases: 6. The CDR3 DNA reads as TGCAGTGCGAACAGGGGCGCGGAAGCTTTCTTT. Translated, it gives CSANRGAEAFF.

The V and J genes are TRBV20-1 and TRBJ2-5; 7 bases are a match to TRBD1. This CDR3 has 14 amino acids. V gave up 1 base and J gave up 4 bases; unmatched junction bases: 6. Germline V gene lookup returns CDR1 DFQATT and CDR2 SNEGSKA (reference sequence). The CDR3 reads CSARAGGEAETQYF. The DNA for the CDR3 is TGCAGTGCTAGAGCAGGGGGAGAGGCAGAGACCCAGTACTTC.

This clonotype was counted ten times or more. V gene TRBV6-1 combines with J gene TRBJ1-1; D is uncertain. Germline CDR1 and CDR2: MNHNS and SASEGT. V lost 7 bases and J lost 2, with 14 bases in between. This CDR3 contains 14 residues. DNA of the CDR3: TGTGCCAGCAAAGTGGCTCCCTCTAACACTGAAGCTTTCTTT. Its translation is CASKVAPSNTEAFF.

V gene TRBV24-1 combines with J gene TRBJ2-3, with a tentative D call TRBD2 (6 bases). The V gene lost 9 bases and the J gene lost 0 bases, with 18 bases spanning the gap. The CDR3 has 16 amino acids. The germline V gene has CDR1 KGHDR and CDR2 SFDVKD. The chain's CDR3 is CATSPGLAKSTDTQYF. CDR3 coding DNA: TGTGCCACCTCCCCAGGGCTAGCGAAAAGCACAGATACGCAGTATTTT.

This clonotype was found many times. CDR3 in DNA: TGTGCCAGCAGTTCCAGGGGGCGCGGTGAGCAGTTCTTC. It translates to CASSSRGRGEQFF. The genes are TRBV27 and TRBJ2-1; TRBD1 matches 8 bases. The V and J ends lost 4 bases and 9 bases, in that order; junction bases with no gene match: 5. Germline CDR1 and CDR2: MNHEY and SMNVEV (reference sequence). The CDR3 is made up of 13 amino acids.

This clonotype has a count of ten or more. The V gene is TRBV11-2, the J gene TRBJ1-1; D might be TRBD1 (5 bases). The germline V gene has CDR1 SGHAT and CDR2 FQNNGV. CDR3 length: 16 amino acids. V was clipped by 5 bases and J by 3 bases, with 19 bases between them. CDR3 DNA sequence: TGTGCCAGCAGCCTTGGACGCGTAGGGACGGACACTGAAGCTTTCTTT. It codes for CASSLGRVGTDTEAFF.